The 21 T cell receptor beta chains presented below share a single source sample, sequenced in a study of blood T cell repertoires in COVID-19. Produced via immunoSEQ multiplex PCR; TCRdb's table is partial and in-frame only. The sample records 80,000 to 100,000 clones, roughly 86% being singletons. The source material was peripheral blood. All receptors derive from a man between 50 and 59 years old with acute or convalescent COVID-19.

The CDR3 coding sequence is TGTGCCAGCAGTCAGTCCCTAGGCATATACTTC. Its translation: CASSQSLGIYF. The chain employs TRBV6-5 and TRBJ2-7; no clear D. This CDR3 spans 11 amino acids. Germline V gene lookup returns CDR1 MNHEY and CDR2 SVGAGI. The germline V and J ends were trimmed by 5 bases and 13 bases, with 15 bases remaining between them.

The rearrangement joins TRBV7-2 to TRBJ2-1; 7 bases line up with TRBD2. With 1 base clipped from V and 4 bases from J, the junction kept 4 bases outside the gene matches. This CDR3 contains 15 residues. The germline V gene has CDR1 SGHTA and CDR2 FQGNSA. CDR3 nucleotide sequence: TGTGCCAGCAGCTTAGATCTAGCGGTATACAATGAGCAGTTCTTC. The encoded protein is CASSLDLAVYNEQFF.

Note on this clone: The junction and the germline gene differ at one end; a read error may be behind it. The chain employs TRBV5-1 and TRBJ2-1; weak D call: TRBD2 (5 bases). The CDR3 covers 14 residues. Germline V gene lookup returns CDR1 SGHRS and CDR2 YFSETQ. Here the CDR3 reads CASSLDGDYNEQFF. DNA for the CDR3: TGCGCCAGCAGTTTGGACGGGGATTACAATGAGCAGTTCTTC.

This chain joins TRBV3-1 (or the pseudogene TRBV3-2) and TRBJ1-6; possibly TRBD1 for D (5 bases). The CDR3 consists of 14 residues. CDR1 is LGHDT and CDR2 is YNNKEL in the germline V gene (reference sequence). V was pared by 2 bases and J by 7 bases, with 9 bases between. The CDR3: CASSQPQGNSPLHF. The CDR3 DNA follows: TGTGCCAGCAGCCAACCCCAGGGAAATTCACCCCTCCACTTT.

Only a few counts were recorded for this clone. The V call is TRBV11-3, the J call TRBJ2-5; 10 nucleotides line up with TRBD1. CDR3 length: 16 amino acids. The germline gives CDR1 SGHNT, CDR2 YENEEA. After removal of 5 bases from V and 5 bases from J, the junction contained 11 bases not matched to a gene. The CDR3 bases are TGTGCCAGCAGCACCGGGACAGGGGCCGCCCTGGAGACCCAGTACTTC. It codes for CASSTGTGAALETQYF.

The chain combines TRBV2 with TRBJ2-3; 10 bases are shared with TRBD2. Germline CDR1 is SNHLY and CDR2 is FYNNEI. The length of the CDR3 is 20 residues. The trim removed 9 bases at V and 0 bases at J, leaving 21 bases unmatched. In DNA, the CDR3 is TGTGCCAGTCTGACACCATTTCTTGCCGGGACTAGCGCCAGCACAGATACGCAGTATTTT. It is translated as CASLTPFLAGTSASTDTQYF.

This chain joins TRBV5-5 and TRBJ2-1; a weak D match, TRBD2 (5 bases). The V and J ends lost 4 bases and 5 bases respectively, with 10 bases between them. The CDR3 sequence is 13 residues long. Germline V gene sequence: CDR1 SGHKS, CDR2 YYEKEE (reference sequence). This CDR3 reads CASSPTTDNEQFF. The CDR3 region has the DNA TGTGCCAGCAGCCCGACTACAGACAATGAGCAGTTCTTC.

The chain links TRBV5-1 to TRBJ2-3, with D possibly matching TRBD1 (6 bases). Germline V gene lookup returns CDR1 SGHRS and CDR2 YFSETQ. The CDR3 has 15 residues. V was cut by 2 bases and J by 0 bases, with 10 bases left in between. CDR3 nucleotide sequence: TGCGCCAGCAGCTTACAGGGACCTAGCACAGATACGCAGTATTTT. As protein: CASSLQGPSTDTQYF.

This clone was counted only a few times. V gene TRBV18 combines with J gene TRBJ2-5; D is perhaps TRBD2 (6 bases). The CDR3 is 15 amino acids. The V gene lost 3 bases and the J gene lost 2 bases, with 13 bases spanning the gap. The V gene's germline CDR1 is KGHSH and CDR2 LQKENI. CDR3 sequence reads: CASSPGGSGQETQYF. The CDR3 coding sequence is TGTGCCAGCTCACCCGGTGGGAGCGGGCAAGAGACCCAGTACTTC.

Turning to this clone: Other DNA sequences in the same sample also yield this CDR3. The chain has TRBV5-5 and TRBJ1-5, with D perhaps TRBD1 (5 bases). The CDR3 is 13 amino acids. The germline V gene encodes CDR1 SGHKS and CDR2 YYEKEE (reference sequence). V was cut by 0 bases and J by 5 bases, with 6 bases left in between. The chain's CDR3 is CASSLGGDQPQHF. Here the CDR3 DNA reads TGTGCCAGCAGCTTGGGGGGGGATCAGCCCCAGCATTTT.

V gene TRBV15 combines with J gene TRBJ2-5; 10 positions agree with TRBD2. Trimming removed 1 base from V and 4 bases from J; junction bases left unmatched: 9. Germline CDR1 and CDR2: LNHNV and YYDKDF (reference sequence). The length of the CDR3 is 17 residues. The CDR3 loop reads CATSRVPSGRLGETQYF. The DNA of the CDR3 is TGTGCCACCAGCAGAGTGCCTAGCGGGAGACTTGGAGAGACCCAGTACTTC.

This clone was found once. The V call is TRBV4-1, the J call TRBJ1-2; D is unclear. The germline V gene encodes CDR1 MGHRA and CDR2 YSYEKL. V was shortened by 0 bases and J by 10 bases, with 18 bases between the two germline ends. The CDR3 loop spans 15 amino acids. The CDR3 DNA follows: TGCGCCAGCAGCCAAGATCCTACATCTCGGGTCTCCTACACCTTC. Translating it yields CASSQDPTSRVSYTF.

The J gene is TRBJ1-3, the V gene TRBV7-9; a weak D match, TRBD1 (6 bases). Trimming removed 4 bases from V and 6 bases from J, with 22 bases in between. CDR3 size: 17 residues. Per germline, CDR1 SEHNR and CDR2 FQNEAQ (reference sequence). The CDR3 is CASSYWGATGSKNTIYF. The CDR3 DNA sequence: TGTGCCAGCAGCTATTGGGGAGCAACAGGGTCTAAAAACACCATATATTTT.

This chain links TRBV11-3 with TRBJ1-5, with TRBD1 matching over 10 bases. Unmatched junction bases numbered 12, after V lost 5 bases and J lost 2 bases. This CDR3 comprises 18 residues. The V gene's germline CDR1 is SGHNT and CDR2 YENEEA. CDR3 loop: CASSPRDRGEIGNQPQHF. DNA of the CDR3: TGTGCCAGCAGCCCTAGGGACAGGGGAGAGATTGGCAATCAGCCCCAGCATTTT.

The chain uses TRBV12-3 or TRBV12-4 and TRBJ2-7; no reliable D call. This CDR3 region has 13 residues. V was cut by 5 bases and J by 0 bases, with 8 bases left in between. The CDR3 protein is CASSPTGSYEQYF. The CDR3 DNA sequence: TGTGCCAGCAGTCCGACTGGCTCCTACGAGCAGTACTTC.

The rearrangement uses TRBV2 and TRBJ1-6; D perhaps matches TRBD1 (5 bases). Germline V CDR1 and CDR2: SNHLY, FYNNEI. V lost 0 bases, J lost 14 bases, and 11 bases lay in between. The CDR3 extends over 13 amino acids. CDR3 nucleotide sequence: TGTGCCAGCAGTGAAGCGCCCAGGGCCACCCTCCACTTT. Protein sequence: CASSEAPRATLHF.

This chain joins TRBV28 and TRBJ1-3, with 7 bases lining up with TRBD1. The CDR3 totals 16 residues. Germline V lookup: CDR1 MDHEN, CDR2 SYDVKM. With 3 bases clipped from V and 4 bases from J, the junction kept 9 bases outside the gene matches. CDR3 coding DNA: TGTGCCAGCAGTTTTCATACAGGGGAATCAGGAAACACCATATATTTT. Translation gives CASSFHTGESGNTIYF.

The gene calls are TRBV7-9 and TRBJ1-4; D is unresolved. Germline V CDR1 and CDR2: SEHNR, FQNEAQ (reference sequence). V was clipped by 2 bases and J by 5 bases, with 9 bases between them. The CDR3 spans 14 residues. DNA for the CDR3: TGTGCCAGCAGCTTAAACAGCCTCAATGAAAAACTGTTTTTT. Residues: CASSLNSLNEKLFF.

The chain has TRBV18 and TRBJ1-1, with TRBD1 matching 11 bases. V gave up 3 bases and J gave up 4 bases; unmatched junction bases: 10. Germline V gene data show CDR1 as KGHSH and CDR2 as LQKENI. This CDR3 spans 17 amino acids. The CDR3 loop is CASSPDRGRIAATEAFF. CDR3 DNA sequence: TGTGCCAGCTCACCGGACAGGGGGCGAATAGCGGCCACTGAAGCTTTCTTT.

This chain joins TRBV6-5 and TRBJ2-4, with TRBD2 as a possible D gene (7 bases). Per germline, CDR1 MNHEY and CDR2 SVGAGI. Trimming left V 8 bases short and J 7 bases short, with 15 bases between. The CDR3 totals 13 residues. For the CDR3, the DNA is TGTGCCAGCGGGGAGGGGGTTTGGAACATTCAGTACTTC. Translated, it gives CASGEGVWNIQYF.

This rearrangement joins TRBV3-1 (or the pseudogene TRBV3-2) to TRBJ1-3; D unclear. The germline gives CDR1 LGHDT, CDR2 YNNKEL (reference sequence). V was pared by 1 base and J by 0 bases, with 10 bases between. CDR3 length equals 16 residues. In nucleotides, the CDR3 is TGTGCCAGCAGCCAAGGACGGAGGGCCTCTGGAAACACCATATATTTT. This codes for CASSQGRRASGNTIYF.